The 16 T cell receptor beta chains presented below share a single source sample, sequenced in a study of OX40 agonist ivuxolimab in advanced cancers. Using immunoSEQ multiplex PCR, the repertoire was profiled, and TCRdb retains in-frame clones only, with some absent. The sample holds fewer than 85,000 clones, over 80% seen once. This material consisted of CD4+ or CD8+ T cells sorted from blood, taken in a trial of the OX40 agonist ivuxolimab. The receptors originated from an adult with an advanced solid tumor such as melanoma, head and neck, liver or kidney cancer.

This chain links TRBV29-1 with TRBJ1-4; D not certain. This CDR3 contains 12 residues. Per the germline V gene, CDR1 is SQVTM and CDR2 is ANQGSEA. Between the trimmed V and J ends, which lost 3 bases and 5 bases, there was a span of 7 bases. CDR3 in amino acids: CSVEGSNEKLFF. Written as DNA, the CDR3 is TGCAGCGTTGAGGGTTCAAATGAAAAACTGTTTTTT. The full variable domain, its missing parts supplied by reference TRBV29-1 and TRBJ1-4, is SAVISQKPSRDICQRGTSLTIQCQVDSQVTMMFWYRQQPGQSLTLIATANQGSEATYESGFVIDKFPISRPNLTFSTLTVSNMSPEDSSIYLCSVEGSNEKLFFGSGTQLSVL.

The CDR3 DNA reads as TGCGCCAGCAGCCACACCTCGGCTAGCACAGATACGCAGTATTTT. Translating gives CASSHTSASTDTQYF. V gene TRBV4-3 combines with J gene TRBJ2-3; D ambiguous. From germline, CDR1 is LGHNA and CDR2 YSLEER. CDR3 size: 15 residues. Trimming removed 3 bases from V and 0 bases from J, with 10 bases in between.

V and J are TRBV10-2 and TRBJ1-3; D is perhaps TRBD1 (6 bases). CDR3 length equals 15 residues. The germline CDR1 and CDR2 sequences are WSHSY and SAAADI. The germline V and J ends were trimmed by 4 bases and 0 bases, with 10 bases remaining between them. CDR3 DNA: TGCGCCAGCAGTGGGTTAGGGGGCTCTGGAAACACCATATATTTT. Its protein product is CASSGLGGSGNTIYF.

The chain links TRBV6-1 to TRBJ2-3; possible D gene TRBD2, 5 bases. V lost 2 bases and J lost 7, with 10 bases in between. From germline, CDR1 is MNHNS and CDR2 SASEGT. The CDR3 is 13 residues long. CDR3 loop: CASSESRANTQYF. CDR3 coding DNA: TGTGCCAGCAGTGAATCGCGGGCGAATACGCAGTATTTT.

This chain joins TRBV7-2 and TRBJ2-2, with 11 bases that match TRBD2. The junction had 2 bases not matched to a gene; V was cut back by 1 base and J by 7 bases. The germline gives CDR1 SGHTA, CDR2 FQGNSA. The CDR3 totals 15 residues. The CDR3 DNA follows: TGTGCCAGCAGCTTAGTACTAGCGGGAGTCGGGGAGCTGTTTTTT. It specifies CASSLVLAGVGELFF.

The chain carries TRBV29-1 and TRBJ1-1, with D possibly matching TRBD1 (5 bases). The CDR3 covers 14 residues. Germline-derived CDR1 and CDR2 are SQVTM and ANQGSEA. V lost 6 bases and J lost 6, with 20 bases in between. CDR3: CSVDPGEGLAEAFF. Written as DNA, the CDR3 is TGCAGCGTCGACCCGGGCGAGGGGCTAGCTGAAGCTTTCTTT.

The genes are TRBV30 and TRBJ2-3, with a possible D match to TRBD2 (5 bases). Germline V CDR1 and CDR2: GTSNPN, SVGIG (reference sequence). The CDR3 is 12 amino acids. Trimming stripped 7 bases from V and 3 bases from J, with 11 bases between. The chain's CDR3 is CASRGLTDTQYF. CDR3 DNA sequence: TGTGCCTCGAGAGGGCTGACAGATACGCAGTATTTT. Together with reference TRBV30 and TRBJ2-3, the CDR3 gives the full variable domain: SQTIHQWPATLVQPVGSPLSLECTVEGTSNPNLYWYRQAAGRGLQLLFYSVGIGQISSEVPQNLSASRPQDRQFILSSKKLLLSDSGFYLCASRGLTDTQYFGPGTRLTVL.

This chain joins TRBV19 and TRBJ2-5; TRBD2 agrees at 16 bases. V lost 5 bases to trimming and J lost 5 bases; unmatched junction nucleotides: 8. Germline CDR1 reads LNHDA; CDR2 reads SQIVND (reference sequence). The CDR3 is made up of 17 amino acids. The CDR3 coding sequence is TGTGCCAGTAGTGCCCATGGGACTAGCGGGAGGGGGGAGACCCAGTACTTC. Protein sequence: CASSAHGTSGRGETQYF.

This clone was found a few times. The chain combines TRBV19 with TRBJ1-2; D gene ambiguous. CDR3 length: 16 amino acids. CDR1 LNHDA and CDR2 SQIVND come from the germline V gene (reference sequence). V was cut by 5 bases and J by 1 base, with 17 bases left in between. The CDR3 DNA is TGTGCCAGTAGTTTCACCCCCCGGAGTCTTAACTATGGCTACACCTTC. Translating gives CASSFTPRSLNYGYTF.

The CDR3 is CASSPLEWRLTANTEAFF. CDR3 bases: TGTGCCAGCTCACCACTGGAATGGAGGTTGACAGCGAACACTGAAGCTTTCTTT. This sequence joins TRBV18 and TRBJ1-1, with D perhaps TRBD1 (5 bases). The CDR3 covers 18 residues. V was clipped by 1 base and J by 1 base, with 19 bases between them. From germline, CDR1 is KGHSH and CDR2 LQKENI.

The CDR3 DNA reads as TGCAGTGAAAACAGAGAAGAGACCCAGTACTTC. It is translated as CSENREETQYF. This chain uses TRBV20-1 with TRBJ2-5; D uncertain. Per the germline V gene, CDR1 is DFQATT and CDR2 is SNEGSKA (reference sequence). The CDR3 totals 11 residues. The V end lost 7 bases, the J end lost 3 bases, and 9 bases lay between the germline ends.

The CDR3 spells CASSPPGIYEQYF. The CDR3 nucleotides are TGTGCCAGCAGCCCCCCCGGGATTTACGAGCAGTACTTC. The chain is built from TRBV7-9 and TRBJ2-7; TRBD2 might be the D (5 bases). V dropped 5 bases and J dropped 4 bases, with 12 bases sitting between them. Per the germline V gene, CDR1 is SEHNR and CDR2 is FQNEAQ (reference sequence). The CDR3 has 13 amino acids.

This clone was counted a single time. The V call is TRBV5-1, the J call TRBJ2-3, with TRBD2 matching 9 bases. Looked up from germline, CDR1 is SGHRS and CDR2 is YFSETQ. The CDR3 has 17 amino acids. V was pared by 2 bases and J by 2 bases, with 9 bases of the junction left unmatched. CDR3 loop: CASSLYPSGASTDTQYF. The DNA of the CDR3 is TGCGCCAGCAGCTTATATCCTAGCGGGGCTTCCACAGATACGCAGTATTTT. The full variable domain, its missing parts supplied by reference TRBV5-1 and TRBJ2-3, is KAGVTQTPRYLIKTRGQQVTLSCSPISGHRSVSWYQQTPGQGLQFLFEYFSETQRNKGNFPGRFSGRQFSNSRSEMNVSTLELGDSALYLCASSLYPSGASTDTQYFGPGTRLTVL.

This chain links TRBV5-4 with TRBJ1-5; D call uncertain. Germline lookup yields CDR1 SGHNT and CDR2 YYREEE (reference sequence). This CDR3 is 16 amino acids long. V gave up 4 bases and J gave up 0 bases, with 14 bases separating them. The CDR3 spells CASSQDPSGSNQPQHF. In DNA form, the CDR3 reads TGTGCCAGCAGCCAAGATCCGAGCGGTAGCAATCAGCCCCAGCATTTT.

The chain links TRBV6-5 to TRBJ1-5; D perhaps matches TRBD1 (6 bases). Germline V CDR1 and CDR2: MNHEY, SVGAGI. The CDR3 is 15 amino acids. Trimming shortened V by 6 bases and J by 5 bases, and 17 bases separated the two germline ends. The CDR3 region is CASSPGSGAYQPQHF. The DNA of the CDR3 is TGTGCCAGCAGCCCAGGGTCGGGGGCCTATCAGCCCCAGCATTTT.

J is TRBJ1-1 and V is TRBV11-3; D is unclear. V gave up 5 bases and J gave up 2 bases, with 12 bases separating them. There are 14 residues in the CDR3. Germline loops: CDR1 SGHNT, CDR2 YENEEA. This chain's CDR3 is CASSPGGLNTEAFF. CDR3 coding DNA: TGTGCCAGCAGCCCGGGAGGGCTTAACACTGAAGCTTTCTTT.